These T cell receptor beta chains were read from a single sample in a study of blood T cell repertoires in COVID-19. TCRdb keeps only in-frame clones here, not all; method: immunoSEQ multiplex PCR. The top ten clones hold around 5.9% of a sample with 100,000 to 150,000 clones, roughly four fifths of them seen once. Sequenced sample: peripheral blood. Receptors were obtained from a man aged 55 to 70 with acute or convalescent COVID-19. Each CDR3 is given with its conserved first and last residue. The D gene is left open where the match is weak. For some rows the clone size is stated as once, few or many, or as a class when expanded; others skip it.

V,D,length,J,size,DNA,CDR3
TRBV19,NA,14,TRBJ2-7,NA,TGTGCCAGTAGTATCCCGGGTAGAGCCTACGAGCAGTACTTC,CASSIPGRAYEQYF
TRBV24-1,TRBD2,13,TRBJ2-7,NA,TGTGCCTACCAGGTGCGGGAGAGGGGCGAGCAGTACTTC,CAYQVRERGEQYF
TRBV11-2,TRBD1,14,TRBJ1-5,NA,TGTGCCAGCAGCTTGGGGACAGACAATCAGCCCCAGCATTTT,CASSLGTDNQPQHF
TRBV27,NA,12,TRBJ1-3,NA,TGTGCCAGCAGTTTCATGCCGGACACCATATATTTT,CASSFMPDTIYF
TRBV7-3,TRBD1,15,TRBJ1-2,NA,TGTGCCAGCAGCCCTAGCGGGGGACAGAACTATGGCTACACCTTC,CASSPSGGQNYGYTF
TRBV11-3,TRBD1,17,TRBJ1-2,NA,TGTGCCAGCAGCTTAGCCCCCGGGACAGGGCTTAACTATGGCTACACCTTC,CASSLAPGTGLNYGYTF
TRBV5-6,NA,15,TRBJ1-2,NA,TGTGCCAGCAGCTTGTGGGGCAGGAACAACTATGGCTACACCTTC,CASSLWGRNNYGYTF
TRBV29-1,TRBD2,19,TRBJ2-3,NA,TGCAGCGTTGAAGAGGACCCCGGGACTAGCGGGTTCCGCACAGATACGCAGTATTTT,CSVEEDPGTSGFRTDTQYF
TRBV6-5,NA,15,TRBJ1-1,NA,TGTGCCAGCAGTTACGAAGCAAGGGGGAACACTGAAGCTTTCTTT,CASSYEARGNTEAFF
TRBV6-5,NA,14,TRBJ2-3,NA,TGTGCCAGTAACCGAGGGCTAAGCACAGATACGCAGTATTTT,CASNRGLSTDTQYF
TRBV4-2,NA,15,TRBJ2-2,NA,TGTGCCAGCAGCTTCTCCGCTAGCGATAGCGGGGAGCTGTTTTTT,CASSFSASDSGELFF
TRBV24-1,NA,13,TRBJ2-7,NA,TGTGCCACCAGTGATTCGGTTCACTACGAGCAGTACTTC,CATSDSVHYEQYF
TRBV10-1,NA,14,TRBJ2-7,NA,TGCGCCAGCAGTGCTAGCGTTAGCTCCTACGAGCAGTACTTC,CASSASVSSYEQYF
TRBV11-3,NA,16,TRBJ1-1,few,TGTGCCAGCAGCTTAGGCCACACAGGGTTGGGCACTGAAGCTTTCTTT,CASSLGHTGLGTEAFF
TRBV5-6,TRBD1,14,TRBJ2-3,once,TGTGCCAGCAGCATACGACAGGGGGGAGATACGCAGTATTTT,CASSIRQGGDTQYF
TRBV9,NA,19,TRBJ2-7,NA,TGTGCCAGCAGCTTAGATCCTCTGGCGGGAAATTCTAAATCCTACGAGCAGTACTTC,CASSLDPLAGNSKSYEQYF
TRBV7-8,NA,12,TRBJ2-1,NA,TGTGCATCCGGGGGTACCTACAATGAGCAGTTCTTC,CASGGTYNEQFF
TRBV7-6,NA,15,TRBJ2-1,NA,TGTGCCAGCAGCTTAGACGGGGGCTCCTACAATGAGCAGTTCTTC,CASSLDGGSYNEQFF
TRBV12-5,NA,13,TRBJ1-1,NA,TGTGCTAGTGGCCTCGAAGGGGGAACTGAAGCTTTCTTT,CASGLEGGTEAFF
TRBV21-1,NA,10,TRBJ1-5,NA,TGTGCCAGCCTCGGGCAGCCCCAGCATTTT,CASLGQPQHF
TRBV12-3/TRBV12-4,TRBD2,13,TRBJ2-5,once,TGTGCCAGCCACCCTGGCGGGGGGGAGACCCAGTACTTC,CASHPGGGETQYF
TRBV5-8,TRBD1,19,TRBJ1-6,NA,TGTGCCAGCAGCTCAACCCTATTCGTCACCGGGACAGGAGGTTCACCCCTCCACTTT,CASSSTLFVTGTGGSPLHF
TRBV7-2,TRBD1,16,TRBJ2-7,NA,TGTGCCAGCAGCTTGGGGACAGGGGCTAGCCCCTACGAGCAGTACTTC,CASSLGTGASPYEQYF
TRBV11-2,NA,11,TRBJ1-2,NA,TGTGCCAGCAGCTCCTTCAGGGGCTACACCTTC,CASSSFRGYTF
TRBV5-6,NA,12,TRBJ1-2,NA,TGTGCCAGCAGCTTCAGGGGTGTGGGCTACACCTTC,CASSFRGVGYTF
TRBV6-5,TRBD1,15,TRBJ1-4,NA,TGTGCCAGCAGGGGGACAGGGCGAGAGGGTGAAAAACTGTTTTTT,CASRGTGREGEKLFF
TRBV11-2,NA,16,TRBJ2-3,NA,TGTGCCAGCAGCTTAGATGGTGCATGGGGAGGAGATACGCAGTATTTT,CASSLDGAWGGDTQYF
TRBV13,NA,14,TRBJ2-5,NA,TGTGCCAGCAGCCCTCTGGGGAGACCGGAGACCCAGTACTTC,CASSPLGRPETQYF
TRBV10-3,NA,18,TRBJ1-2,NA,TGTGCCATCAGTGAGTCCGCGAGGTCTAGTTCAGTTACAGGGGGCTACACCTTC,CAISESARSSSVTGGYTF
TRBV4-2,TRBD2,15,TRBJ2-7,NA,TGTGCCAGCAGCCCCCCTGAGCGGGGATGGTACGAGCAGTACTTC,CASSPPERGWYEQYF
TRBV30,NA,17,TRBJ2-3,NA,TGTGCCTGGAGCTCACCAAGGCGGATAGCGGGCACAGATACGCAGTATTTT,CAWSSPRRIAGTDTQYF
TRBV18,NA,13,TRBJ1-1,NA,TGTGCCAGCTCAGAGACTTTGAACACTGAAGCTTTCTTT,CASSETLNTEAFF
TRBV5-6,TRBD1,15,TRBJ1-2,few,TGTGCCAGCAGCTACAGGGACAGCCCTATCTATGGCTACACCTTC,CASSYRDSPIYGYTF